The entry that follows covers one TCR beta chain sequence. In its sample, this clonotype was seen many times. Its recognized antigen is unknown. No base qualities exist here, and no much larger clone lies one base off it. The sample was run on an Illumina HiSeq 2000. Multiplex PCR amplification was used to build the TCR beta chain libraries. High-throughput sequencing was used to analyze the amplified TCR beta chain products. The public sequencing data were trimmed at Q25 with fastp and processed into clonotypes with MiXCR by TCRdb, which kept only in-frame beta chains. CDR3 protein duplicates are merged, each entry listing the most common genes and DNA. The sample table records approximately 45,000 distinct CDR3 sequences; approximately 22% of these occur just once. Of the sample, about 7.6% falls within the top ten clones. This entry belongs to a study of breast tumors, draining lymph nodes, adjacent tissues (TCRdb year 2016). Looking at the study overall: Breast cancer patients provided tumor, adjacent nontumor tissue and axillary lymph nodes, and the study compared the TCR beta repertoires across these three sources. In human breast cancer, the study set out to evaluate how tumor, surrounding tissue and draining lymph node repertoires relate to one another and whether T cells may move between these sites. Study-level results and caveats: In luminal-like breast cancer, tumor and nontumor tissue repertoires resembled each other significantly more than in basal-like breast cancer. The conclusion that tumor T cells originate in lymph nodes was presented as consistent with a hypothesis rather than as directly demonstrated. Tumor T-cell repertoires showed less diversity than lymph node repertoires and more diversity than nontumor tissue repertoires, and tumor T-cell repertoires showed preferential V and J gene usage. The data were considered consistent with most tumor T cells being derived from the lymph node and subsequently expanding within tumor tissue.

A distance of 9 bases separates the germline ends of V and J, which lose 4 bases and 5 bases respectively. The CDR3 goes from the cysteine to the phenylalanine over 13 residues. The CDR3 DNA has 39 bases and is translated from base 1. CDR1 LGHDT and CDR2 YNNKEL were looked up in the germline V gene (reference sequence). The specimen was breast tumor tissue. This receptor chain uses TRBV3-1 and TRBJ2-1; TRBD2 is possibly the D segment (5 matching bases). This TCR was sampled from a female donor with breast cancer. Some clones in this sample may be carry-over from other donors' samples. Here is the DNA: TGTGCCAGCAGCCGTTCCGGGGACAATGAGCAGTTCTTC. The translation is CASSRSGDNEQFF.